Described below is a single T cell receptor beta chain sequence and its context. The antigen remains undetermined. These data belong to a study of OX40 agonist ivuxolimab in advanced cancers. Overall study context: The group had a mean age of about 60 years, ranged from about 23 to 85, and was 82.7% male.

Whole-study findings and limits: The mean number of expanded clones was higher in CD8+ T cells than in CD4+.

Sequencing was performed with immunoSEQ multiplex PCR; in TCRdb, only in-frame clones are kept and a portion is missing. Of some 70,000 clones in the sample, roughly 92% were seen once. Between the trimmed V and J ends, which lost 1 base and 5 bases, there was a span of 6 bases. CDR1 and CDR2 (germline): SGHDT, YYEEEE. The CDR3 is made up of 12 amino acids. The source material was CD4+ or CD8+ T cells sorted from blood, sampled in a trial of the OX40 agonist ivuxolimab. This sequence joins TRBV5-6 and TRBJ2-5, with D uncertain. This clonotype was obtained from an adult with an advanced solid tumor such as melanoma, head and neck, liver or kidney cancer. The CDR3 spells CASSLSLETQYF. The CDR3 DNA follows: TGTGCCAGCAGCTTGTCTCTGGAGACCCAGTACTTC.